The next 16 T cell receptor beta chains were all read from a single sample in a study of T-cell reconstitution after alpha-beta-depleted transplantation in children. Unique molecular identifiers were incorporated during preparation of the TCRbeta library. TCRdb re-derived calls from the PCR reads in MiXCR, one entry per CDR3 protein. Among 450,000 to 500,000 distinct CDR3 sequences listed, about 12% were seen once. The sample consisted of PBMCs from the stem cell graft donor, taken from the stem cell graft. These receptor sequences come from a human donor who donated a stem cell graft to a child with combined immunodeficiency.

This clonotype showed up many times. V and J are TRBV27 and TRBJ2-7; TRBD1 aligns across 10 bases. The CDR3 is made up of 14 amino acids. The V and J ends lost 4 bases and 3 bases, in that order; junction bases with no gene match: 3. Germline values: CDR1 MNHEY, CDR2 SMNVEV (reference sequence). The CDR3 protein is CASSSGQGSYEQYF. CDR3 DNA: TGTGCCAGCAGTTCGGGACAGGGGAGCTACGAGCAGTACTTC.

This clonotype came up a few times. This chain uses TRBV29-1 with TRBJ2-3; 7 nucleotides match TRBD1. After removal of 8 bases from V and 0 bases from J, the junction contained 5 bases not matched to a gene. This CDR3 spans 13 amino acids. The V gene's germline CDR1 is SQVTM and CDR2 ANQGSEA. CDR3 region: CSLRDRSTDTQYF. The CDR3 DNA follows: TGCAGCCTCCGGGACAGAAGCACAGATACGCAGTATTTT.

This clonotype was seen ten or more times. This chain joins TRBV5-1 and TRBJ2-5, with TRBD2 as a possible D gene (5 bases). Deletions cut 0 bases from V and 4 bases from J, with 13 bases between. In germline, CDR1 is SGHRS, CDR2 YFSETQ. This CDR3 comprises 15 residues. The CDR3 region has the DNA TGCGCCAGCAGCTTGGAAGTCGGAGGCCCAGAGACCCAGTACTTC. Encoded protein: CASSLEVGGPETQYF.

The V gene is TRBV10-3, the J gene TRBJ2-1; 10 bases are shared with TRBD2. Germline assignment: CDR1 ENHRY and CDR2 SYGVKD. The V segment lost 6 bases and the J segment 8 bases; nucleotides outside the gene matches: 13. CDR3 size: 16 residues. DNA of the CDR3: TGTGCCATCAGGGAGAGTAGCGGGAGGTTTTTTGATGAGCAGTTCTTC. It codes for CAIRESSGRFFDEQFF.

The rearrangement joins TRBV20-1 to TRBJ2-1, with TRBD2 matching 8 bases. The CDR3 is made up of 15 amino acids. Losses at the gene ends were 1 base for V and 8 bases for J; bases not matched to a gene: 10. Germline values: CDR1 DFQATT, CDR2 SNEGSKA (reference sequence). CDR3 sequence (DNA): TGCAGTGCTAGAGGGGTAGCGGGGACACAGGATGAGCAGTTCTTC. It codes for CSARGVAGTQDEQFF.

This clonotype occurred many times. This chain uses TRBV6-1 with TRBJ2-7; 11 bases align to TRBD1. The J segment lost 0 bases and the V segment lost 4 bases, leaving 2 bases of the junction unmatched. The CDR3 is 15 residues long. Germline V gene lookup returns CDR1 MNHNS and CDR2 SASEGT. CDR3 residues: CASSVGQGASYEQYF. CDR3 sequence (DNA): TGTGCCAGCAGTGTCGGACAGGGGGCCTCCTACGAGCAGTACTTC.

This clonotype has a count of ten or more. V gene TRBV29-1 combines with J gene TRBJ2-3; possibly TRBD1 or TRBD2 for D (5 bases each). V was pared by 3 bases and J by 6 bases, with 16 bases between. CDR3 length equals 14 residues. Germline CDR1 reads SQVTM; CDR2 reads ANQGSEA. CDR3 region: CSVEGTALADTQYF. Written as DNA, the CDR3 is TGCAGCGTTGAGGGGACCGCCCTCGCGGATACGCAGTATTTT.

The gene calls are TRBV12-3 or TRBV12-4 and TRBJ1-4; D perhaps matches TRBD1 (6 bases). The CDR3 extends over 14 amino acids. The V end was cut by 5 bases, the J end by 3 bases, with 10 bases between. This CDR3 is CASSGGAANEKLFF. Here the CDR3 DNA reads TGTGCCAGCAGTGGGGGGGCTGCTAATGAAAAACTGTTTTTT.

The table lists this clonotype with many counts. The gene calls are TRBV6-5 and TRBJ2-1, with 8 bases that match TRBD1. J was trimmed by 8 bases and V by 0 bases; bases with no gene match: 3. This CDR3 is built from 14 residues. Per germline, CDR1 MNHEY and CDR2 SVGAGI. The CDR3 DNA follows: TGTGCCAGCAGTTACTCGAGGACAGGGCATGAGCAGTTCTTC. It encodes CASSYSRTGHEQFF.

This clonotype was counted at least ten times. CDR3 DNA: TGTGCCAGCAGCCGGACGGAAACCTACGAGCAGTACTTC. This translates into CASSRTETYEQYF. This chain uses TRBV7-9 with TRBJ2-7; D unclear. V lost 5 bases and J lost 2, with 10 bases in between. The CDR3 sequence is 13 residues long. The germline gives CDR1 SEHNR, CDR2 FQNEAQ (reference sequence).

The chain recombines TRBV29-1 with TRBJ2-1; D is possibly TRBD1 or TRBD2 (7 bases each). This CDR3 comprises 11 residues. V was cut by 3 bases and J by 14 bases, with 14 bases left in between. Germline V gives CDR1 SQVTM, CDR2 ANQGSEA. The CDR3 region has the DNA TGCAGCGTTGATGGGAGGGGGCAGAAGTTCTTC. Translating gives CSVDGRGQKFF.

This clonotype was picked up a small number of times. J is TRBJ1-4 and V is TRBV6-1; tentatively, D is TRBD1 (5 bases). The length of the CDR3 is 13 residues. CDR1 is MNHNS and CDR2 is SASEGT in the germline V gene. V lost 7 bases, J lost 10 bases, and 16 bases lay in between. The CDR3 DNA is TGTGCCAGCATGAGAACAGGAGTGGGAAAACTGTTTTTT. It codes for CASMRTGVGKLFF.

CDR3 DNA: TGTGCCACCAGCCCGGGATCCTACGAGCAGTACTTC. It translates to CATSPGSYEQYF. The chain joins TRBV15 to TRBJ2-7; possible D gene TRBD2, 5 bases. In germline, CDR1 is LNHNV, CDR2 YYDKDF (reference sequence). Between the trimmed V and J ends, which lost 5 bases and 1 base, there was a span of 6 bases. This CDR3 has 12 amino acids.

This clonotype was seen ten or more times. The chain has TRBV10-3 and TRBJ2-3, with D hard to call. There are 13 residues in the CDR3. V lost 4 bases and J 2 bases, leaving 7 bases between the germline ends. Germline V gives CDR1 ENHRY, CDR2 SYGVKD. CDR3 bases: TGTGCCATCAGTGGGAGCAACACAGATACGCAGTATTTT. Translation gives CAISGSNTDTQYF.

This clonotype appeared a few times. This chain connects TRBV29-1 to TRBJ2-1, with D unclear. The V end was cut by 2 bases, the J end by 9 bases, with 11 bases between. The CDR3 is 12 residues long. Germline loops: CDR1 SQVTM, CDR2 ANQGSEA. The CDR3 spells CSVEIQRVEQFF. The DNA for the CDR3 is TGCAGCGTTGAAATCCAGCGCGTTGAGCAGTTCTTC.

The rearrangement links TRBV29-1 to TRBJ2-6; D is tentatively TRBD1 or TRBD2 (5 bases each). Germline CDR1 and CDR2: SQVTM and ANQGSEA. With 4 bases removed from V and 2 bases from J, the gap between germline ends came to 12 bases. This CDR3 region has 15 residues. The CDR3 nucleotides read TGCAGCGTTGTGGGGGTAGAGACTGGGGCCAACGTCCTGACTTTC. As protein: CSVVGVETGANVLTF. Variable domain in full (rest from reference TRBV29-1 and TRBJ2-6): SAVISQKPSRDICQRGTSLTIQCQVDSQVTMMFWYRQQPGQSLTLIATANQGSEATYESGFVIDKFPISRPNLTFSTLTVSNMSPEDSSIYLCSVVGVETGANVLTFGAGSRLTVL.